This TCR beta chain appears in the sequencing data of a study of blood T cell repertoires in COVID-19. This CDR3 contains 16 residues. Germline assignment: CDR1 LNHDA and CDR2 SQIVND (reference sequence). Trimming removed 6 bases at V and 0 bases at J, with 15 bases between. The table came from immunoSEQ multiplex PCR; TCRdb's copy has only in-frame clones and leaves some out. The sample shows about 200,000 clones, about 90% of them seen only once. This sequence was found in a man aged 60-69 years with active or convalescent COVID-19. The V and J genes are TRBV19 and TRBJ1-5; D is ambiguous. The sample consisted of peripheral blood. CDR3 protein: CASSDPATYSNQPQHF. Here the CDR3 DNA reads TGTGCCAGTAGCGACCCAGCGACGTATAGCAATCAGCCCCAGCATTTT.